The T cell receptor (beta chain) under discussion was sequenced for a study of blood T cells in healthy people across ages. Germline assignment: CDR1 MNHEY and CDR2 SMNVEV (reference sequence). This CDR3 region has 15 residues. PCR was performed a second time for roughly 7 to 11 cycles using a sample-barcoded 5' primer and a J-beta primer mix. TCRdb recomputed calls from the 5' RACE reads with MiXCR, one row per CDR3 protein. The sample shows 1.5 million to 2 million distinct CDR3 sequences, around half of them seen only once. As to this clonotype: An end of the junction differs from the germline gene, which may be a read error.

The TCR comes from a woman in her thirties or forties in good health. Sequencing input: blood. J is TRBJ2-1 and V is TRBV27; 7 bases align to TRBD2. The CDR3 sequence is CASSLPGGPYNERYF. The CDR3 DNA reads as TGTGCCAGCAGTTTACCGGGGGGTCCCTACAATGAGCGGTACTTC.